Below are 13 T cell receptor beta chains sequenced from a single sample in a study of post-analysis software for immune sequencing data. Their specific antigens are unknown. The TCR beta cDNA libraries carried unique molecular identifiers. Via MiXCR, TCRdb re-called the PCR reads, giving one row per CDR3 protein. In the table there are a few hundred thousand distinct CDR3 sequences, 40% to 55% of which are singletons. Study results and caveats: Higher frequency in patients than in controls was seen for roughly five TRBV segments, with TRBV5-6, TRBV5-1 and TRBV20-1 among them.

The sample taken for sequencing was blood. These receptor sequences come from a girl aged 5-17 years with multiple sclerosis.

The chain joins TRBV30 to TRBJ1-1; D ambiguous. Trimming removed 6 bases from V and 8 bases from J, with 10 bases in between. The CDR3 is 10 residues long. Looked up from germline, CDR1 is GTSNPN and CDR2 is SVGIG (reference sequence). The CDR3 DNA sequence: TGTGCCTGTGACGCGAGGGAAGCTTTCTTT. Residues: CACDAREAFF.

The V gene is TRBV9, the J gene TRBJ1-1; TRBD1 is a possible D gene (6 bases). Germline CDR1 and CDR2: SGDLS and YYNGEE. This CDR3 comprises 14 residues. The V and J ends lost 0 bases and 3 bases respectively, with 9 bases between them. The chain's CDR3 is CASSVEAGDTEAFF. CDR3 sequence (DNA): TGTGCCAGCAGCGTAGAAGCAGGGGACACTGAAGCTTTCTTT.

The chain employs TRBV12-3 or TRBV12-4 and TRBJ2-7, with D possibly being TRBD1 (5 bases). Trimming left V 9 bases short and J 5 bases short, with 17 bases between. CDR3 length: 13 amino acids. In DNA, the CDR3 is TGTGCCAGAAGGGTACAAGACAGCCACGAGCAGTACTTC. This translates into CARRVQDSHEQYF.

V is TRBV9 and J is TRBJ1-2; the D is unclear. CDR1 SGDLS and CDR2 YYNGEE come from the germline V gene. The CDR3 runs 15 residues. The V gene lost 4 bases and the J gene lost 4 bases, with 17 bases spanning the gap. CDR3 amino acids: CASSLSGRSGYGYTF. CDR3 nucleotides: TGTGCCAGCAGCCTTAGCGGGCGATCGGGCTATGGCTACACCTTC.

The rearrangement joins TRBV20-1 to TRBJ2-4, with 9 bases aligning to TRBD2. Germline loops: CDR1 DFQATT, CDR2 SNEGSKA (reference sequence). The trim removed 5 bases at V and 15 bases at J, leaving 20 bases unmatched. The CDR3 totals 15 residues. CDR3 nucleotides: TGCAGTGCTTCGGGACTAGCCCGAAGCTCCTACGAGCGGTACTTC. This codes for CSASGLARSSYERYF.

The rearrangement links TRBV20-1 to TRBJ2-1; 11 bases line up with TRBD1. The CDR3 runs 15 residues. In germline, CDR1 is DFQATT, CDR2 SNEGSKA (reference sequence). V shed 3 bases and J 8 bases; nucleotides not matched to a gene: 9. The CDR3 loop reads CSARNGGQGGDEQFF. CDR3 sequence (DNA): TGCAGTGCTAGGAACGGGGGACAGGGGGGTGATGAGCAGTTCTTC.

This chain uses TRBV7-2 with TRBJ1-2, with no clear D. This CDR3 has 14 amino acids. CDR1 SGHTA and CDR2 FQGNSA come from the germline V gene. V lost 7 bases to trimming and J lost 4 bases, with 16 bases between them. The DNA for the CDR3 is TGTGCCAGCACAAAAGAAGGCACAGTCTATGGCTACACCTTC. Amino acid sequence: CASTKEGTVYGYTF. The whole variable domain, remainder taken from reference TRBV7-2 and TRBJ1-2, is GAGVSQSPSNKVTEKGKDVELRCDPISGHTALYWYRQSLGQGLEFLIYFQGNSAPDKSGLPSDRFSAERTGGSVSTLTIQRTQQEDSAVYLCASTKEGTVYGYTFGSGTRLTVV.

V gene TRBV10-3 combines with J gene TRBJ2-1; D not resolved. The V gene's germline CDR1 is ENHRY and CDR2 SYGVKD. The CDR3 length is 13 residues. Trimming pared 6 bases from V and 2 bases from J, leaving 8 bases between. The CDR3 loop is CAIRDGAYNEQFF. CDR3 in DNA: TGTGCCATCAGGGACGGAGCCTACAATGAGCAGTTCTTC.

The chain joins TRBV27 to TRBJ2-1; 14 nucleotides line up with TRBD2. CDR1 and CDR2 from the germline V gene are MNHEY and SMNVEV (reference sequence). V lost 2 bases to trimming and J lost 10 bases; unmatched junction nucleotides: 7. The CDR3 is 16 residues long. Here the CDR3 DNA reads TGTGCCAGCAGTTTACTGGGACTAGCGGGAGCATGGGAGCAGTTCTTC. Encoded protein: CASSLLGLAGAWEQFF.

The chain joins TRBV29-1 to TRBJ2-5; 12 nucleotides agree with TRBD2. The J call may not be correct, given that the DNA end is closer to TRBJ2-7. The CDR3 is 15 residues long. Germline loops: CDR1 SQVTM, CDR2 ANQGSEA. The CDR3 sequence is CSVGLRLAGEGEQYF. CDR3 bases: TGCAGCGTTGGACTAAGACTAGCGGGAGAGGGCGAGCAGTACTTC.

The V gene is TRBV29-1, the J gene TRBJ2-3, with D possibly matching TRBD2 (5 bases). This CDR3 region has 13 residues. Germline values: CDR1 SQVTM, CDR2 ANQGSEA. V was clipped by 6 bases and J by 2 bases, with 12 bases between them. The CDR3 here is CSVFGLLTDTQYF. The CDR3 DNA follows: TGCAGCGTATTCGGACTGCTCACAGATACGCAGTATTTT.

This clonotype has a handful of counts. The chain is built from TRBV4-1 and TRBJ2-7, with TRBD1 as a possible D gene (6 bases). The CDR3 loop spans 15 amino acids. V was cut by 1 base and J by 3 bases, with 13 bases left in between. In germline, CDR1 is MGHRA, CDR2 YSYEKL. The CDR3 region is CASSQVVPGDYEQYF. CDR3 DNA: TGCGCCAGCAGCCAAGTGGTCCCAGGGGACTACGAGCAGTACTTC.

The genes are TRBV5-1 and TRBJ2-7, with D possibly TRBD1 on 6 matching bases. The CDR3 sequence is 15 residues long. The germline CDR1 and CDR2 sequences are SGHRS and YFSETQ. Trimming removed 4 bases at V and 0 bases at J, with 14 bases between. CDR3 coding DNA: TGCGCCAGCAGCCCGCTTAGGGGGACCTCCTACGAGCAGTACTTC. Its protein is CASSPLRGTSYEQYF.